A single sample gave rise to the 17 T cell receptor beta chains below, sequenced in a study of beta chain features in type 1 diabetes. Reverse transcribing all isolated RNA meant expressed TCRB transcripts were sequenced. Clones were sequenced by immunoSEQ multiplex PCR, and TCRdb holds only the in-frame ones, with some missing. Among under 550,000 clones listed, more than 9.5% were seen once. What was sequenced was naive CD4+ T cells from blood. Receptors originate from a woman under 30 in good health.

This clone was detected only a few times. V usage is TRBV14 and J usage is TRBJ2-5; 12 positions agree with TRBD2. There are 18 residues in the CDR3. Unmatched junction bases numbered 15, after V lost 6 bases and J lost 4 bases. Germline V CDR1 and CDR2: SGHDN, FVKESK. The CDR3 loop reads CASSRIRTGLAGIETQYF. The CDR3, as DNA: TGTGCCAGCAGTCGGATACGTACTGGACTAGCGGGAATAGAGACCCAGTACTTC. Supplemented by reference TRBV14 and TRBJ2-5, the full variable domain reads EAGVTQFPSHSVIEKGQTVTLRCDPISGHDNLYWYRRVMGKEIKFLLHFVKESKQDESGMPNNRFLAERTGGTYSTLKVQPAELEDSGVYFCASSRIRTGLAGIETQYFGPGTRLLVL.

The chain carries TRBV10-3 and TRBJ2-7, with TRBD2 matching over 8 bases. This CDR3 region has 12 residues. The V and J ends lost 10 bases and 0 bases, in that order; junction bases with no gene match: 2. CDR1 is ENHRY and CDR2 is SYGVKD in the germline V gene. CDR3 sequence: CATSGGSYEQYV. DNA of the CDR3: TGTGCCACAAGCGGGGGCTCCTACGAGCAGTACGTC.

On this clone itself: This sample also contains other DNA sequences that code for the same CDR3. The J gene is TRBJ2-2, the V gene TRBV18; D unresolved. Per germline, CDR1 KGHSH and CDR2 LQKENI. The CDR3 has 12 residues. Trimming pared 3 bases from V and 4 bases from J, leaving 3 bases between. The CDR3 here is CASSPGTGELFF. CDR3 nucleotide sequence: TGTGCCAGCTCACCGGGCACCGGGGAGCTGTTTTTT. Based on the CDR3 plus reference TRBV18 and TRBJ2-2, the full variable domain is NAGVMQNPRHLVRRRGQEARLRCSPMKGHSHVYWYRQLPEEGLKFMVYLQKENIIDESGMPKERFSAEFPKEGPSILRIQQVVRGDSAAYFCASSPGTGELFFGEGSRLTVL.

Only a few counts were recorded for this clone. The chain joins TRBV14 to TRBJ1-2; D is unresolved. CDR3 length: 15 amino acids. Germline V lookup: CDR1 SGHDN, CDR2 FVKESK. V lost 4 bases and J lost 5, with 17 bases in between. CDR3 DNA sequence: TGTGCCAGCAGCCCGCGTCGCCTGAATTTTTATGGCTACACCTTC. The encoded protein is CASSPRRLNFYGYTF.

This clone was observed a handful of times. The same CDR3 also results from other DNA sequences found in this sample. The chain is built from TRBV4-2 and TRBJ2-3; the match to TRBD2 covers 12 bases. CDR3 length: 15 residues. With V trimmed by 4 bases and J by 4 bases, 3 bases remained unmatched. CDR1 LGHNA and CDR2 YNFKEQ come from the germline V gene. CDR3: CASSRTSGGPDTQYF. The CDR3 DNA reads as TGTGCCAGCAGCCGAACTAGCGGGGGGCCAGATACGCAGTATTTT.

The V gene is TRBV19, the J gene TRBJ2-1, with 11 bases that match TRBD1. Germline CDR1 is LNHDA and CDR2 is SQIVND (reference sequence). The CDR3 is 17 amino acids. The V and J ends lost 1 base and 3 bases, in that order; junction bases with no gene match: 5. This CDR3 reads CASSIGKGQGDYNEQFF. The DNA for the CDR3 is TGTGCCAGTAGTATAGGGAAGGGACAGGGGGACTACAATGAGCAGTTCTTC.

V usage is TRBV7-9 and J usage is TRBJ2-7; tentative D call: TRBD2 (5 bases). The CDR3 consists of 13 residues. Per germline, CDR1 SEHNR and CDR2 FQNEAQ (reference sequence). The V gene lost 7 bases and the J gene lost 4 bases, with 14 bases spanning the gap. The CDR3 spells CASTLPEGYEQYF. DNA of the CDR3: TGTGCCAGCACATTACCAGAGGGATACGAGCAGTACTTC.

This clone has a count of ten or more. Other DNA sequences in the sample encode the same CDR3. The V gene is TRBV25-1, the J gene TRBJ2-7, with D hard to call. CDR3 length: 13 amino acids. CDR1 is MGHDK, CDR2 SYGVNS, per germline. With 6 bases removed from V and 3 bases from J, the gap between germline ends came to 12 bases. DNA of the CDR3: TGTGCCAGCAGCCCCGCAGGCGTCTACGAGCAGTACTTC. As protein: CASSPAGVYEQYF.

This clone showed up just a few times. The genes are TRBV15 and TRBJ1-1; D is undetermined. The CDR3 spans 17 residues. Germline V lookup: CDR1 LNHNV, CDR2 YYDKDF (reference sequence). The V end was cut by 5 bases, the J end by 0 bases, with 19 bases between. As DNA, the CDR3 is TGTGCCACCAGCGGACGTCATCTCCTCGCTATGAACACTGAAGCTTTCTTT. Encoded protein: CATSGRHLLAMNTEAFF.

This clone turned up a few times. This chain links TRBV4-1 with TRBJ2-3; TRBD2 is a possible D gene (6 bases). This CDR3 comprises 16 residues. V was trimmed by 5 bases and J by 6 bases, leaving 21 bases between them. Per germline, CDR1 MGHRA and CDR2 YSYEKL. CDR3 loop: CASSSPGRAVGDTQYF. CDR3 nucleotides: TGCGCCAGCAGCTCGCCCGGGAGAGCCGTGGGGGATACGCAGTATTTT.

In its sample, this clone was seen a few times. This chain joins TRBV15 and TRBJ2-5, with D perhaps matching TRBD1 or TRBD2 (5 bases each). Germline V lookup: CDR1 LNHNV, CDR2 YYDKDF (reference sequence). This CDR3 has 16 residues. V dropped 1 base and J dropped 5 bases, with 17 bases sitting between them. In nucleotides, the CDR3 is TGTGCCACCAGCAGAGGCCACCCGGACTGGGGGGAGACCCAGTACTTC. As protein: CATSRGHPDWGETQYF.

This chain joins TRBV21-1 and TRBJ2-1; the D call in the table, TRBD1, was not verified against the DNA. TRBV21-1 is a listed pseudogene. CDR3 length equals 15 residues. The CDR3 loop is CASSKGQSNNNEQFF. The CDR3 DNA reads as TGTGCCAGCAGCAAAGGACAGTCAAACAACAATGAGCAGTTCTTC.

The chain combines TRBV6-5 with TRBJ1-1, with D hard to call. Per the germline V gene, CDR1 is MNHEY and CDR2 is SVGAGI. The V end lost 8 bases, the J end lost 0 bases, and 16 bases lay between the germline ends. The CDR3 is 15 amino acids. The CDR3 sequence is CASGSYGRMNTEAFF. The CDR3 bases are TGTGCCAGCGGTTCTTACGGCAGGATGAACACTGAAGCTTTCTTT.

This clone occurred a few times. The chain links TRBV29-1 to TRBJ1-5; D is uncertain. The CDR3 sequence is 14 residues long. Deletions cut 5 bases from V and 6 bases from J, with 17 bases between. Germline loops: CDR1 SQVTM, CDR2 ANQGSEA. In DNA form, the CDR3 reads TGCAGCGTTCAGCCCTCGGCGGTCGGTCAGCCCCAGCATTTT. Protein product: CSVQPSAVGQPQHF.

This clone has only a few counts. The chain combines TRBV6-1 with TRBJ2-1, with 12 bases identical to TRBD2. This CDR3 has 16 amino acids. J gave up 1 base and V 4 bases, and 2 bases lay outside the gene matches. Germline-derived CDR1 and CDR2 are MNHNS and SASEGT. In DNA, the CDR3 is TGTGCCAGCAGTGCGCTAGCGGGAGGGTCCTACAATGAGCAGTTCTTC. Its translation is CASSALAGGSYNEQFF.

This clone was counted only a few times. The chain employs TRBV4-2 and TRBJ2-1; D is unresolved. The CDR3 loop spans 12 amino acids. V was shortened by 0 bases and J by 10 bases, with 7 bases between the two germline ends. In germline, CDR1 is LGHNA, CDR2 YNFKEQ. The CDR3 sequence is CASSQDDKEQFF. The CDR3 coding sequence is TGTGCCAGCAGCCAAGATGATAAGGAGCAGTTCTTC.

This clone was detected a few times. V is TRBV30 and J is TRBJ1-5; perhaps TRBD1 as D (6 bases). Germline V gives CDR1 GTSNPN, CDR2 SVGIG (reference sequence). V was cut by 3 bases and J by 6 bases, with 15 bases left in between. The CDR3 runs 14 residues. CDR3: CAWSPGGAGQPQHF. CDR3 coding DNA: TGTGCCTGGAGCCCCGGGGGGGCCGGTCAGCCCCAGCATTTT.